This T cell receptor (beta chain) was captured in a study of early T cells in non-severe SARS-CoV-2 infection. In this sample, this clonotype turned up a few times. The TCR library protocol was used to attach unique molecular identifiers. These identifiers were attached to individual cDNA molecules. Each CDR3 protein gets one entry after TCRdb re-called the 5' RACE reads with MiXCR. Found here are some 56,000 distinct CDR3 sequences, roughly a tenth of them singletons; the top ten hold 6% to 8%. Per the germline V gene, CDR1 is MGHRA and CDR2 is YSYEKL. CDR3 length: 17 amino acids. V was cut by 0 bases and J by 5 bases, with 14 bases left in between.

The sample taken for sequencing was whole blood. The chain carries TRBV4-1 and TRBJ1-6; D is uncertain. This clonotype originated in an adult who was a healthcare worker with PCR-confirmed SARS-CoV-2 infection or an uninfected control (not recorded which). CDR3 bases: TGCGCCAGCAGCCAAGATAGGAGGGCTAGGGATAATTCACCCCTCCACTTT. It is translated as CASSQDRRARDNSPLHF.